A selection of T cell receptor beta chains follows, all from one sample in a study of T cell repertoires in cytomegalovirus infection. TCRdb redid the calling of the reads with MiXCR, one entry per CDR3 protein. The sample shows over 150,000 distinct CDR3 sequences, about a sixth of them seen only once. Sequencing input: CD8+ T cells from PBMCs. The receptors shown here come from a human donor in good health (CMV status not recorded). Some clones in this sample may be carry-over from other donors' samples. Each CDR3 is given with its conserved first and last residue. Rows may omit the clone size; those that give it use once, few, many or a size class.

j_call	clone_size	v_call	cdr3_aa
TRBJ2-7	many	TRBV7-2	CASSTPSTQYF
TRBJ2-3	few	TRBV6-8	CASSYSGGAFTDTQYF
TRBJ1-2	.	TRBV25-1	CASSLGEYGYTF
TRBJ2-2	few	TRBV7-9	CASSSRGGRGSFQNTGELFF
TRBJ2-7	few	TRBV20-1	CSARDPDRIYEQYF
TRBJ1-2	few	TRBV12-3/TRBV12-4	CASSLGGSNYGYTF
TRBJ2-5	.	TRBV27	CASASIFDPETQYF
TRBJ1-5	few	TRBV7-9	CASSLKIFPFFTLSNQPQHF
TRBJ1-4	.	TRBV6-5	CASSYSGGGEKLFF
TRBJ2-1	few	TRBV20-1	CSARVGEQFF
TRBJ2-1	.	TRBV7-2	CASSPRLGELYNEQFF
TRBJ1-5	.	TRBV6-1	CASSDPGGNQPQHF
TRBJ2-2	.	TRBV12-3/TRBV12-4	CASDQTFGRAGELFF
TRBJ1-5	.	TRBV7-9	CASSFGANQPQHF
TRBJ2-3	few	TRBV7-2	CASWGGSLLTDTQYF
TRBJ2-5	.	TRBV7-9	CASSSPWGLETQYF
TRBJ1-1	few	TRBV7-9	CASSLPTVMNTEAFF
TRBJ2-1	.	TRBV29-1	CSVEPGDRVDEQFF
TRBJ2-1	few	TRBV12-3/TRBV12-4	CASSLSGRKGNEQFF
TRBJ1-2	few	TRBV20-1	CSAEDLGYGYTF
TRBJ2-1	few	TRBV6-2/TRBV6-3	CASKTRDRGPNVPYNEQFF
TRBJ2-5	.	TRBV7-8	CASSLWPIWTSGVPGGETQYF
TRBJ2-7	few	TRBV9	CASSVGGKSYEQYF
TRBJ1-3	few	TRBV7-2	CASSLEFTLWEGNTIYF
TRBJ2-1	few	TRBV7-9	CASSFRDAQSNEQFF
TRBJ1-2	.	TRBV2	CASTGGNGYTF
TRBJ2-6	few	TRBV12-3/TRBV12-4	CASTLGGKDSVFSGANVLTF
TRBJ2-1	.	TRBV29-1	CSVKGGTYNEQFF
TRBJ2-3	many	TRBV7-2	CASSLGSGGGSDTQYF
TRBJ1-2	.	TRBV7-2	CASSRYPGTGENGYTF
TRBJ2-4	.	TRBV28	CASLPRAQNIQYF
TRBJ2-2	.	TRBV7-2	CASSPPGGGARTGELFF
TRBJ2-2	few	TRBV7-9	CASSPPEGNTGELFF
TRBJ2-6	many	TRBV6-4	CASSEEGGSGANVLTF
TRBJ2-5	.	TRBV7-9	CASSSTSGETQYF
TRBJ2-1	.	TRBV7-2	CASSPGTSGGNNEQFF
TRBJ1-1	few	TRBV4-3	CASSQGTDSEAFF
TRBJ1-1	few	TRBV6-2/TRBV6-3	CASSYGKTGGTEAFF
TRBJ1-1	.	TRBV12-3/TRBV12-4	CASSPPLRGLRNTEAFF
TRBJ2-3	few	TRBV28	CASSSGHLTRTDTQYF
TRBJ2-7	few	TRBV7-9	CASSLNPGQAPYEQYF
TRBJ1-1	few	TRBV2	CASSDLGTEAFF
TRBJ2-7	.	TRBV6-5	CASSFEAGYEQYF
TRBJ1-4	few	TRBV24-1	CATASGTGNEKLFF
TRBJ2-7	few	TRBV7-9	CATGAGDYEQYF
TRBJ2-3	few	TRBV7-9	CASSLPQTFLELNGPDTDTQYF
TRBJ1-3	few	TRBV25-1	CASSEIAASGNTIYF
TRBJ1-4	.	TRBV10-3	CASGGRDRGLSGEKLFF
TRBJ1-1	few	TRBV7-2	CASSLTGGMNTEAFF
TRBJ2-1	few	TRBV20-1	CSAPSGGSYNEQFF
TRBJ1-1	.	TRBV28	CASTGRLNTEAFF
TRBJ1-2	once	TRBV10-3	CAISESWDRGNYGYTF
TRBJ1-1	.	TRBV15	CATQGRSEAFF
TRBJ1-1	few	TRBV9	CASSPTTGLAEAFF
TRBJ1-1	few	TRBV2	CASISTEAFF
TRBJ2-1	.	TRBV4-1	CASSRGSGRADNEQFF
TRBJ1-5	.	TRBV12-3/TRBV12-4	CASSSRTGSNQPQHF